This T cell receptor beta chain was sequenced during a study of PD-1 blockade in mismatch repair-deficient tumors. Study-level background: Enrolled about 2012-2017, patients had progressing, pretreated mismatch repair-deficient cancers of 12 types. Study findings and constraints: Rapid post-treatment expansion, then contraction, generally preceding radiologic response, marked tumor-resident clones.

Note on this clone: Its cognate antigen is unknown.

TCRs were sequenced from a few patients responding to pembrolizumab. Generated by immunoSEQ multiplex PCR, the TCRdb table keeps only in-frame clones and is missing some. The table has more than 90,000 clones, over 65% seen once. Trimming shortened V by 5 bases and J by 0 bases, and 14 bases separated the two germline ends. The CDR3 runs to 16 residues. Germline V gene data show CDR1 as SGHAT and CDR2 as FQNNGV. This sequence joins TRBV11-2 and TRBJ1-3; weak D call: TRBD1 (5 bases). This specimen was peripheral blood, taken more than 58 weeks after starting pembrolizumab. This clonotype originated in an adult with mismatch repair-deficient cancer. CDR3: CASSLTGGGSGNTIYF. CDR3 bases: TGTGCCAGCAGCCTCACGGGGGGAGGCTCTGGAAACACCATATATTTT.